Listed below are T cell receptor beta chains from one sample, sequenced in a study of cytomegalovirus exposure and HLA in healthy donors. This table comes from immunoSEQ multiplex PCR, and its TCRdb copy is limited to in-frame clones, with some not included. The table lists hundreds of thousands of clones, around 90% of them singletons. The sequencing input was PBMCs. These receptors were obtained from a woman aged 18-29 years in good health and CMV-seropositive. The CDR3 runs from the conserved cysteine through the conserved F or W. The order of the fields is J gene, D gene, clone size, V gene, CDR3 protein, CDR3 DNA. The D gene is left open where the match is weak. Size tells how often a clone was seen (once, few, many) or the class of an expanded clone, and some rows leave it out.

j_gene: TRBJ2-7; d_gene: NA; abundance: NA; v_gene: TRBV27; CDR3aa: CASSLGPAAPYEQYF; CDR3nt: TGTGCCAGCAGTTTAGGGCCAGCCGCGCCCTACGAGCAGTACTTC
j_gene: TRBJ1-1; d_gene: TRBD1; abundance: NA; v_gene: TRBV28; CDR3aa: CASSLGGTGGTEAFF; CDR3nt: TGTGCCAGCAGTTTAGGGGGGACAGGGGGCACTGAAGCTTTCTTT
j_gene: TRBJ1-2; d_gene: TRBD1; abundance: NA; v_gene: TRBV6-5; CDR3aa: CASSYIKTGVYGYTF; CDR3nt: TGTGCCAGCAGTTACATAAAAACAGGGGTTTATGGCTACACCTTC
j_gene: TRBJ1-4; d_gene: NA; abundance: NA; v_gene: TRBV27; CDR3aa: CASMGGSGSKLFF; CDR3nt: TGTGCCAGCATGGGAGGCTCTGGCAGCAAACTGTTTTTT
j_gene: TRBJ2-1; d_gene: NA; abundance: NA; v_gene: TRBV2; CDR3aa: CASSRRGEQFF; CDR3nt: TGTGCCAGCAGTCGACGGGGTGAGCAGTTCTTC
j_gene: TRBJ1-1; d_gene: NA; abundance: NA; v_gene: TRBV2; CDR3aa: CASSEAPTGYTEAFF; CDR3nt: TGTGCCAGCAGTGAAGCGCCGACGGGATACACTGAAGCTTTCTTT
j_gene: TRBJ2-7; d_gene: TRBD2; abundance: NA; v_gene: TRBV6-5; CDR3aa: CASSSSGTSSYEQYF; CDR3nt: TGTGCCAGCAGCTCTTCCGGGACTAGCAGCTACGAGCAGTACTTC
j_gene: TRBJ1-1; d_gene: NA; abundance: NA; v_gene: TRBV6-5; CDR3aa: CASSYSGSAGTEAFF; CDR3nt: TGTGCCAGCAGTTACTCCGGGTCGGCGGGCACTGAAGCTTTCTTT
j_gene: TRBJ1-5; d_gene: NA; abundance: few; v_gene: TRBV7-9; CDR3aa: CASSLDSTGQPQHF; CDR3nt: TGTGCCAGCAGCTTAGACAGTACGGGGCAGCCCCAGCATTTT
j_gene: TRBJ2-1; d_gene: NA; abundance: NA; v_gene: TRBV29-1; CDR3aa: CSVEDPRNYNEQFF; CDR3nt: TGCAGCGTTGAAGATCCTAGAAACTACAATGAGCAGTTCTTC
j_gene: TRBJ1-2; d_gene: NA; abundance: NA; v_gene: TRBV12-5; CDR3aa: CASGLVLAGKKDGYTF; CDR3nt: TGTGCTAGTGGTTTGGTATTAGCAGGGAAGAAGGATGGCTACACCTTC
j_gene: TRBJ2-5; d_gene: TRBD2; abundance: NA; v_gene: TRBV5-1; CDR3aa: CASGLAGETQYF; CDR3nt: TGCGCCAGCGGACTAGCGGGAGAGACCCAGTACTTC
j_gene: TRBJ2-7; d_gene: TRBD1; abundance: NA; v_gene: TRBV19; CDR3aa: CASSPRDRSSYEQYF; CDR3nt: TGTGCCAGTAGTCCCCGGGACAGAAGCTCCTACGAGCAGTACTTC
j_gene: TRBJ2-3; d_gene: TRBD2; abundance: NA; v_gene: TRBV5-6; CDR3aa: CASSTLAGPSTDTQYF; CDR3nt: TGTGCCAGCAGCACCTTAGCGGGCCCTAGCACAGATACGCAGTATTTT
j_gene: TRBJ1-5; d_gene: NA; abundance: once; v_gene: TRBV30; CDR3aa: CAWSHRGGSRGQPQHF; CDR3nt: TGTGCCTGGAGTCATCGTGGGGGGTCGAGGGGACAGCCCCAGCATTTT
j_gene: TRBJ2-1; d_gene: TRBD2; abundance: NA; v_gene: TRBV27; CDR3aa: CASSNLGLRLQNEQFF; CDR3nt: TGTGCCAGCAGCAACCTGGGACTACGACTGCAAAATGAGCAGTTCTTC
j_gene: TRBJ1-2; d_gene: NA; abundance: NA; v_gene: TRBV11-2; CDR3aa: CASTASNYGYTF; CDR3nt: TGTGCTTCGACAGCATCTAACTATGGCTACACCTTC
j_gene: TRBJ1-2; d_gene: NA; abundance: NA; v_gene: TRBV28; CDR3aa: CASTGQNYGYTF; CDR3nt: TGTGCCAGCACTGGACAGAACTATGGCTACACCTTC
j_gene: TRBJ1-3; d_gene: NA; abundance: many; v_gene: TRBV19; CDR3aa: CASTPTGTWNTIYF; CDR3nt: TGTGCCAGTACCCCAACAGGAACCTGGAACACCATATATTTT
j_gene: TRBJ1-1; d_gene: NA; abundance: NA; v_gene: TRBV5-1; CDR3aa: CASSFERDTEAFF; CDR3nt: TGCGCCAGCAGCTTTGAGAGGGACACTGAAGCTTTCTTT
j_gene: TRBJ1-1; d_gene: TRBD1; abundance: NA; v_gene: TRBV29-1; CDR3aa: CSVSGGNTEAFF; CDR3nt: TGCAGCGTATCAGGGGGAAACACTGAAGCTTTCTTT
j_gene: TRBJ2-1; d_gene: TRBD2; abundance: many; v_gene: TRBV4-2; CDR3aa: CASSYEFSGRAYNEQFF; CDR3nt: TGTGCCAGCAGCTACGAATTCAGCGGGAGGGCCTACAATGAGCAGTTCTTC
j_gene: TRBJ2-7; d_gene: TRBD1; abundance: NA; v_gene: TRBV9; CDR3aa: CASSTGTGVYSYEQYF; CDR3nt: TGTGCCAGCAGCACCGGGACAGGGGTTTATTCCTACGAGCAGTACTTC
j_gene: TRBJ2-1; d_gene: NA; abundance: NA; v_gene: TRBV2; CDR3aa: CASLDSRLVDNEQFF; CDR3nt: TGTGCCAGTTTGGACTCCCGGTTAGTGGACAATGAGCAGTTCTTC
j_gene: TRBJ2-5; d_gene: NA; abundance: few; v_gene: TRBV5-4; CDR3aa: CASSLEGHLKETQYF; CDR3nt: TGTGCCAGCAGCTTGGAGGGACATCTGAAAGAGACCCAGTACTTC
j_gene: TRBJ2-7; d_gene: NA; abundance: NA; v_gene: TRBV28; CDR3aa: CASSLLGVSYEQYF; CDR3nt: TGTGCCAGCAGTTTGTTAGGGGTCTCCTACGAGCAGTACTTC